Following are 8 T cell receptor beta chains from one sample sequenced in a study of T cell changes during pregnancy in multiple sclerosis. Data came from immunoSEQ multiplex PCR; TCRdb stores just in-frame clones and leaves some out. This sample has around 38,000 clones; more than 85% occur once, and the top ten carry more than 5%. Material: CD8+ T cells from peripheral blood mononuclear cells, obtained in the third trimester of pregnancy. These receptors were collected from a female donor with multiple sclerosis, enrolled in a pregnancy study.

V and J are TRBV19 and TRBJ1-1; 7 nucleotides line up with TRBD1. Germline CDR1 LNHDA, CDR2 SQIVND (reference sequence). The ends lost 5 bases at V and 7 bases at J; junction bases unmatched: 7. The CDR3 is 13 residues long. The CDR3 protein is CASSFGGTDEAFF. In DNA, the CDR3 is TGTGCCAGTAGTTTCGGAGGGACAGATGAAGCTTTCTTT. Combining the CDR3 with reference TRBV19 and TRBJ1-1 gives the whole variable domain DGGITQSPKYLFRKEGQNVTLSCEQNLNHDAMYWYRQDPGQGLRLIYYSQIVNDFQKGDIAEGYSVSREKKESFPLTVTSAQKNPTAFYLCASSFGGTDEAFFGQGTRLTVV.

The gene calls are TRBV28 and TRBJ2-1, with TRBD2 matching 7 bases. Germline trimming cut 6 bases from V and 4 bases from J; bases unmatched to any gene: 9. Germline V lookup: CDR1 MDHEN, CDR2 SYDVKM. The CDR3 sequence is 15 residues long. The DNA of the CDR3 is TGTGCCAGCAGGTCCCCTAGCGGTCCTTACAATGAGCAGTTCTTC. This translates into CASRSPSGPYNEQFF.

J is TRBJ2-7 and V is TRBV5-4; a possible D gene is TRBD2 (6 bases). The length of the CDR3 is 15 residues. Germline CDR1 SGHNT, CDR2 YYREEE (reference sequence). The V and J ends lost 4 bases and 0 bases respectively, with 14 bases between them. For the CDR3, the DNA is TGTGCCAGCAGCCAAGAGGAGGGGAGCTCCTACGAGCAGTACTTC. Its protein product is CASSQEEGSSYEQYF.

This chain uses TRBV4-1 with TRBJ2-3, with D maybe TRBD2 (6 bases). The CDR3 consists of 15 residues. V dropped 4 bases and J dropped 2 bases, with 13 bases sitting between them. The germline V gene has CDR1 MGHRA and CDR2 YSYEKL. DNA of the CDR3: TGCGCCAGCAGCCCTTGGGGCGGGGCCACAGATACGCAGTATTTT. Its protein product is CASSPWGGATDTQYF.

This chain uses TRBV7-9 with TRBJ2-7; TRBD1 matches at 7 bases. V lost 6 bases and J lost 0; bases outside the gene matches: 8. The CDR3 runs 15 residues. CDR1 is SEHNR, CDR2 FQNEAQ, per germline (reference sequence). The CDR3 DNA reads TGTGCCAGCAGTCCCCGGGACAGTTACTCCTACGAGCAGTACTTC. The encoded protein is CASSPRDSYSYEQYF.

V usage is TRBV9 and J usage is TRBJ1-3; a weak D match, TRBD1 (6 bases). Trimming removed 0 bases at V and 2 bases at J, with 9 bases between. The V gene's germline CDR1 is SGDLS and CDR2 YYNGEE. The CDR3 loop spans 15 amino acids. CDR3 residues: CASSVEWGPGNTIYF. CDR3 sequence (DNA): TGTGCCAGCAGCGTAGAATGGGGGCCTGGAAACACCATATATTTT.

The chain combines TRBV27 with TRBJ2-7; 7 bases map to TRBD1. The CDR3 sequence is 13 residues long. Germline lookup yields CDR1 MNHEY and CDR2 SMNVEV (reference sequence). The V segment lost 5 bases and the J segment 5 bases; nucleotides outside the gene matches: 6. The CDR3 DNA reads TGTGCCAGCAGTCCCGGGGACAGCCACGAGCAGTACTTC. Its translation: CASSPGDSHEQYF.

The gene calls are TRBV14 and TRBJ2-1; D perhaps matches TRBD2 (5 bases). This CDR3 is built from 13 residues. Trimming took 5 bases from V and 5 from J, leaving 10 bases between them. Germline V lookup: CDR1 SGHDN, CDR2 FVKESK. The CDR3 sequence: CASSSRVHNEQFF. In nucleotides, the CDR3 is TGTGCCAGCAGCTCGCGGGTTCACAATGAGCAGTTCTTC.